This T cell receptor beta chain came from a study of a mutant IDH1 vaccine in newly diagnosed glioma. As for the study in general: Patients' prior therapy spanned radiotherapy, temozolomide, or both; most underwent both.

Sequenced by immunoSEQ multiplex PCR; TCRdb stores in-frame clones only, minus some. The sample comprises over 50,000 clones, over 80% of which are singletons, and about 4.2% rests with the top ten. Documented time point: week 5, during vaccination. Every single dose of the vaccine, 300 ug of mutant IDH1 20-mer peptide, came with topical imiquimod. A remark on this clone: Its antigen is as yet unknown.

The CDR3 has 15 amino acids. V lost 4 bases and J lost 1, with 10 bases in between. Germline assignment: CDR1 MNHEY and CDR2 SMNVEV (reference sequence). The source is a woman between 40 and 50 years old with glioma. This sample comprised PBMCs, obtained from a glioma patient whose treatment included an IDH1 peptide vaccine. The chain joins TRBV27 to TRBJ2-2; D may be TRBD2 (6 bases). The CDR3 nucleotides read TGTGCCAGCAGTTCGGGGACTGGGAACACCGGGGAGCTGTTTTTT. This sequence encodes CASSSGTGNTGELFF.